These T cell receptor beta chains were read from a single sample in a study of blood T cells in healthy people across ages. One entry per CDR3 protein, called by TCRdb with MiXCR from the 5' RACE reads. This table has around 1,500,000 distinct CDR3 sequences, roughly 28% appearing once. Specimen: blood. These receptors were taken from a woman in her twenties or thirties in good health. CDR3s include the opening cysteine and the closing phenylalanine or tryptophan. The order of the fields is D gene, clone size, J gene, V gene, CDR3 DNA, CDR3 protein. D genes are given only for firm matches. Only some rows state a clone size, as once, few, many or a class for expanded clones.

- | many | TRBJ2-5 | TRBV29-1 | TGCAGCGTTGAAGAGTCGGAGACCCAGTACTTC | CSVEESETQYF
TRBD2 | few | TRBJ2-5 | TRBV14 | TGTGCCAGCAGCCAAGACATAGCGGGAGTAGCAGGGACCCAGTACTTC | CASSQDIAGVAGTQYF
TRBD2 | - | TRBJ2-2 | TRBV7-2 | TGTGCCAGCAGCGCCCTAGCGGGGGGGCTTACCGGGGAGCTGTTTTTT | CASSALAGGLTGELFF
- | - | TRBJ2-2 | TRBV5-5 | TGTGCCACCACTCTTAGGGTGACTCTAAACACCGGGGAGCTGTTTTTT | CATTLRVTLNTGELFF
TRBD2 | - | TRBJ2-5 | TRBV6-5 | TGTGCCAGCAGCCGACCGGGACTAGCGGGGAATGAGCAGTACTTC | CASSRPGLAGNEQYF
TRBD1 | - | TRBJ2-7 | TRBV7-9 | TGTGCCAGCAGCTTGGGACAGGTGACTACCTACAATGAGCAGTACTTC | CASSLGQVTTYNEQYF
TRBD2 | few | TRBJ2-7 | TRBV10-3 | TGTGCCGGCGCGACTAGCGGCGAATACGAGCAGTACTTC | CAGATSGEYEQYF
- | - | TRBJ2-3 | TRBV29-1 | TGCAGCGAAGCGGGTAGCACAGATACGCAGTATTTT | CSEAGSTDTQYF
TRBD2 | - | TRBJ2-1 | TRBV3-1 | TGTGCCAGCGGAATAATAGCGGGGGGGCTTAGTATAAATGAGCAGTTCTTC | CASGIIAGGLSINEQFF
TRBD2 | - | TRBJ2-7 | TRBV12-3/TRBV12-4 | TGTGCCAGCAGTTTGGGAGAAGCGGGATGGGGTCTCGAGCAGTACTTC | CASSLGEAGWGLEQYF
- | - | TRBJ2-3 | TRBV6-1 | TGTGCCAGCAGGGCCCGGGGAGGCACAGATACGCAGTATTTT | CASRARGGTDTQYF
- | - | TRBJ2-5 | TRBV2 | TGTGCCAGCATAATTGGGATTTCCGCAGGGGAGCAGTACTTC | CASIIGISAGEQYF
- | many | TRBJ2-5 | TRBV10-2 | TGCGCCAGCAGAGGCCCCCGACGGACCCAAGAGACCCAGTACTTC | CASRGPRRTQETQYF
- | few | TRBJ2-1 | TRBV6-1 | TGTGCCAGCAGTAGTGGGCCCTCTACCCTAGAGCAGTTCTTC | CASSSGPSTLEQFF
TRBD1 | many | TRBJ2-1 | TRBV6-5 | TGTGCCAGCAGCAGACAGGGGGCAACCTACAATGAGCAGTTCTTC | CASSRQGATYNEQFF
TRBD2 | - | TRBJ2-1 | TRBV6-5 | TGTGCCAGCAACAACGGGGGGGATGAGCAGTTCTTC | CASNNGGDEQFF
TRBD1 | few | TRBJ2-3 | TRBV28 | TGTGCCAGCGGCGGGACAGGGGAAAAAGATACGCAGTATTTT | CASGGTGEKDTQYF
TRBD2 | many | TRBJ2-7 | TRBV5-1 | TGCGCCAGCAGTCCAAGTCGCGGGAGTAGCTACGAGCAGTACTTC | CASSPSRGSSYEQYF
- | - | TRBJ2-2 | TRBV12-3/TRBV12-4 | TGTGCCAGCAGTTTAGTGGCCGGGGGCCCGAACACCGGGGAGCTGTTTTTT | CASSLVAGGPNTGELFF
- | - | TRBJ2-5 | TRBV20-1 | TGCAGTGCTATGGGGACCATCAATACCCAGTACTTC | CSAMGTINTQYF
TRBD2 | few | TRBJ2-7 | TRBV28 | TGTGCCAGCAGCCCGAATGGGGGGGACTCCTACGAGCAGTACTTC | CASSPNGGDSYEQYF
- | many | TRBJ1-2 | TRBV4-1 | TGTGCCAGCAGTTTTACCCGGGGGGACTATGGCTACACCTTC | CASSFTRGDYGYTF
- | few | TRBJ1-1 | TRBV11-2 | TGTGCCAGCAGCCCCGTTAGGTCCATAGGGGCTTTCTTT | CASSPVRSIGAFF
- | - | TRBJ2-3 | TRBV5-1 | TGCGCCAGCAGGATACAGGGAAAACACACAGATACGCAGTATTTT | CASRIQGKHTDTQYF
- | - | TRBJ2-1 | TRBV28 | TGTGCCAGCAGTTTGTATGGGGATACCTACGAGCAGTTCTTC | CASSLYGDTYEQFF
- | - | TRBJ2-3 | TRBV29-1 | TGCAGCGTTGGACGAGGGGCCCCCACAGATACGCAGTATTTT | CSVGRGAPTDTQYF
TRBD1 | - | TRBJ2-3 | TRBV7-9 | TGTGCCAGCAGCGACACAGGGGGCGTAAATACGCAGTATTTT | CASSDTGGVNTQYF
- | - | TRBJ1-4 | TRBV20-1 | TGCAGTGCTAGAGAGGATGCAACTAATGAAAAACTGTTTTTT | CSAREDATNEKLFF
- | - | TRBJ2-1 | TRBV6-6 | TGTGCCAGCGACCCTAGGCGAATCACTAGGTCCTACAATGAGCAGTTCTTC | CASDPRRITRSYNEQFF
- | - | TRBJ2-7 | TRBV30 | TGTGCCTGGAAAGGGGGAGTGGGTTACGAGCAGTACTTC | CAWKGGVGYEQYF
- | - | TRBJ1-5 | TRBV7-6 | TGTGCCAGCAGCCCCGGGGGGCGCATCCAGCCCCAGCATTTT | CASSPGGRIQPQHF
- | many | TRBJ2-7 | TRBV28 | TGTGCCAGCAGTTTCTCTGGAGTAGGGCAGTACTTC | CASSFSGVGQYF
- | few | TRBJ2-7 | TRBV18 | TGTGCCAGCTCACCAGCGGCAGATACCTACGAGCAGTACTTC | CASSPAADTYEQYF
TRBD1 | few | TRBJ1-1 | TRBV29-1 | TGCAGCGTTGGGACCTCACAGGGGCCGAACACTGAAGCTTTCTTT | CSVGTSQGPNTEAFF
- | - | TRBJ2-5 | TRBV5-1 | TGCGCCAGCAACTTGGGGGCCATTCGGGAGACCCAGTACTTC | CASNLGAIRETQYF
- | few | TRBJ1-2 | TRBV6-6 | TGTGCCGGCAGTACAAACCCGGGACTACCACCTTATGGCTACACCTTC | CAGSTNPGLPPYGYTF
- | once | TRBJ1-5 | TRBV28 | TGTACCAGCAGCCTGGGGGGCGCGGGAAGCAATCAGCCCCAGCATTTT | CTSSLGGAGSNQPQHF
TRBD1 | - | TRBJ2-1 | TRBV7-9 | TGTGCCAGCACCCCTAGGGGGCTTGAGTCCTACAATGAGCAGTTCTTC | CASTPRGLESYNEQFF
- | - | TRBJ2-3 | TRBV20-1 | TGCAGTGCTACCCCCAGAGCGGATAACACAGATACGCAGTATTTT | CSATPRADNTDTQYF
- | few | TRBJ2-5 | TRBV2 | TGTGCCAGCAGGGGGGACTCCCGCTCGGTCCAGTACTTC | CASRGDSRSVQYF